Following are 26 T cell receptor beta chains from one sample sequenced in a study of cytomegalovirus exposure and HLA in healthy donors. PCR was performed using 60 Vbeta and 13 Jbeta primers. Measured with immunoSEQ multiplex PCR; TCRdb has only the in-frame clones, and not every one. The sample includes 150,000 or so clones, roughly 74% of them seen just once. What was sequenced was PBMCs. The receptors derive from a man younger than 30 in good health and CMV-seropositive.

The V call is TRBV27, the J call TRBJ2-6; 11 bases match TRBD1. This CDR3 region has 19 residues. The germline gives CDR1 MNHEY, CDR2 SMNVEV (reference sequence). The J segment lost 4 bases and the V segment lost 5 bases, leaving 13 bases of the junction unmatched. The CDR3 spells CASSNRDRGYLGGANVLTF. In DNA, the CDR3 is TGTGCCAGCAGTAACCGGGACAGGGGGTACTTGGGAGGGGCCAACGTCCTGACTTTC.

The V gene is TRBV2, the J gene TRBJ2-2, with 9 bases fitting TRBD1. The CDR3 is made up of 15 amino acids. Trimming removed 6 bases from V and 11 bases from J; junction bases left unmatched: 13. Germline values: CDR1 SNHLY, CDR2 FYNNEI. The CDR3 nucleotides are TGTGCCAGCAGGCGGGACAGGGTTTCATCATCCGAGCTGTTTTTT. Its protein is CASRRDRVSSSELFF.

This clone was recorded only once. The rearrangement uses TRBV27 and TRBJ2-1; unclear D gene. Trimming took off 5 bases at V and 4 bases at J, with 18 bases between the two ends. CDR1 is MNHEY and CDR2 is SMNVEV in the germline V gene (reference sequence). This CDR3 has 16 amino acids. The DNA of the CDR3 is TGTGCCAGCAGTGCCCACATCGACTTGGGTTACAATGAGCAGTTCTTC. Amino acid sequence: CASSAHIDLGYNEQFF.

The chain couples TRBV6-4 to TRBJ2-1, with 8 bases aligning to TRBD2. Germline assignment: CDR1 MRHNA and CDR2 SNTAGT. This CDR3 comprises 14 residues. J gave up 4 bases and V 5 bases, and 4 bases lay outside the gene matches. DNA for the CDR3: TGTGCCAGCAGTAAAAGCGGGAGTTACAATGAGCAGTTCTTC. This gives the protein CASSKSGSYNEQFF.

The rearrangement uses TRBV7-6 and TRBJ2-2; 12 bases align to TRBD1. Per germline, CDR1 SGHVS and CDR2 FNYEAQ. The CDR3 loop spans 19 amino acids. With V trimmed by 1 base and J by 2 bases, 8 bases remained unmatched. CDR3 protein: CASSLGGTGGRRNTGELFF. The CDR3 DNA reads TGTGCCAGCAGCTTAGGGGGGACAGGGGGCCGGCGAAACACCGGGGAGCTGTTTTTT.

Concerning this clone: This CDR3 is also generated by other DNA sequences in the sample. This rearrangement joins TRBV30 to TRBJ2-2, with a possible D match to TRBD2 (5 bases). V gave up 0 bases and J gave up 2 bases, with 7 bases separating them. The CDR3 runs 14 residues. In germline, CDR1 is GTSNPN, CDR2 SVGIG (reference sequence). The CDR3 loop reads CAWSVRANTGELFF. The CDR3 DNA is TGTGCCTGGAGTGTGCGGGCTAACACCGGGGAGCTGTTTTTT.

This chain connects TRBV4-1 to TRBJ2-2; perhaps TRBD2 as D (6 bases). The V gene's germline CDR1 is MGHRA and CDR2 YSYEKL. This CDR3 is 16 amino acids long. Deletions cut 2 bases from V and 3 bases from J, with 13 bases between. CDR3 region: CASSQPGSRDTGELFF. CDR3 sequence (DNA): TGCGCCAGCAGCCAACCCGGGAGTCGGGACACCGGGGAGCTGTTTTTT.

This chain joins TRBV18 and TRBJ1-3, with 7 bases aligning to TRBD1. Germline V gene lookup returns CDR1 KGHSH and CDR2 LQKENI. The CDR3 runs to 15 residues. The trim removed 2 bases at V and 4 bases at J, leaving 5 bases unmatched. This chain's CDR3 is CASSPLDRPGNTIYF. In DNA form, the CDR3 reads TGTGCCAGCTCACCATTGGACAGGCCGGGAAACACCATATATTTT.

The rearrangement links TRBV30 to TRBJ2-7; tentatively, D is TRBD1 (6 bases). The CDR3 is 12 residues long. Looked up from germline, CDR1 is GTSNPN and CDR2 is SVGIG (reference sequence). Trimming left V 8 bases short and J 6 bases short, with 17 bases between. CDR3 amino acids: CALPGQGSEQYF. CDR3 DNA sequence: TGTGCCCTCCCGGGACAAGGGTCCGAGCAGTACTTC. The entire variable domain, with the rest obtained from reference TRBV30 and TRBJ2-7, is as follows: SQTIHQWPATLVQPVGSPLSLECTVEGTSNPNLYWYRQAAGRGLQLLFYSVGIGQISSEVPQNLSASRPQDRQFILSSKKLLLSDSGFYLCALPGQGSEQYFGPGTRLTVT.

The chain joins TRBV2 to TRBJ2-7; D may be TRBD2 (6 bases). Trimming cost V 6 bases and J 2 bases, with 8 bases left between them. This CDR3 is 12 amino acids long. In germline, CDR1 is SNHLY, CDR2 FYNNEI. The CDR3 here is CASSRETYEQYF. The CDR3, as DNA: TGTGCCAGCAGCCGGGAGACCTACGAGCAGTACTTC. The full variable domain, its missing parts supplied by reference TRBV2 and TRBJ2-7, is EPEVTQTPSHQVTQMGQEVILRCVPISNHLYFYWYRQILGQKVEFLVSFYNNEISEKSEIFDDQFSVERPDGSNFTLKIRSTKLEDSAMYFCASSRETYEQYFGPGTRLTVT.

The chain combines TRBV5-1 with TRBJ2-1; D is unclear. Trimming pared 4 bases from V and 7 bases from J, leaving 12 bases between. There are 13 residues in the CDR3. CDR1 is SGHRS and CDR2 is YFSETQ in the germline V gene. Here the CDR3 reads CASSKESLNEQFF. The CDR3 DNA sequence: TGCGCCAGCAGCAAGGAGTCCCTGAATGAGCAGTTCTTC.

This chain joins TRBV2 and TRBJ1-2, with 8 bases that match TRBD1. CDR3 size: 18 residues. With 1 base clipped from V and 5 bases from J, the junction kept 15 bases outside the gene matches. Germline V gene lookup returns CDR1 SNHLY and CDR2 FYNNEI. The CDR3 bases are TGTGCCAGCAGTGAAGTGGGGCAGGGGGCGTCATTCGGATATGGCTACACCTTC. Amino acid sequence: CASSEVGQGASFGYGYTF.

The J gene is TRBJ2-7, the V gene TRBV29-1; 9 bases map to TRBD1. Germline CDR1 reads SQVTM; CDR2 reads ANQGSEA. The CDR3 length is 14 residues. V was clipped by 5 bases and J by 1 base; unmatched bases: 6. The CDR3 protein is CSVFPGQGSYEQYF. CDR3 DNA: TGCAGCGTTTTCCCGGGACAGGGATCCTACGAGCAGTACTTC.

The chain joins TRBV6-4 to TRBJ2-3, with 8 positions matching TRBD2. The V gene end was trimmed by 2 bases and the J gene end by 4 bases; junction bases not matched to a gene: 5. Germline values: CDR1 MRHNA, CDR2 SNTAGT. This CDR3 comprises 15 residues. The CDR3 is CASSDESSGSDTQYF. CDR3 sequence (DNA): TGTGCCAGCAGTGACGAGTCTAGCGGGTCAGATACGCAGTATTTT.

The V and J genes are TRBV4-2 and TRBJ2-6, with 8 bases aligning to TRBD2. The germline V gene has CDR1 LGHNA and CDR2 YNFKEQ. Trimming took 1 base from V and 0 from J; bases not matched to a gene: 2. This CDR3 region has 17 residues. CDR3 DNA: TGTGCCAGCAGCCAAGGGACTAGCTCCTCTGGGGCCAACGTCCTGACTTTC. Translating it yields CASSQGTSSSGANVLTF.

The chain carries TRBV15 and TRBJ1-3; perhaps TRBD1 as D (6 bases). The ends were cut back, 3 bases at V and 2 bases at J, with 17 bases in the middle. Germline V gene sequence: CDR1 LNHNV, CDR2 YYDKDF (reference sequence). This CDR3 has 17 amino acids. The CDR3 coding sequence is TGTGCCACCAGCAGCCGGGACATCGCTCGGGCTGGAAACACCATATATTTT. It yields the protein CATSSRDIARAGNTIYF. The full variable domain, in which reference TRBV15 and TRBJ1-3 provide the parts outside the CDR3, is DAMVIQNPRYQVTQFGKPVTLSCSQTLNHNVMYWYQQKSSQAPKLLFHYYDKDFNNEADTPDNFQSRRPNTSFCFLDIRSPGLGDTAMYLCATSSRDIARAGNTIYFGEGSWLTVV.

The J gene is TRBJ2-7, the V gene TRBV4-2; 8 nucleotides align to TRBD2. The CDR3 has 17 residues. With V trimmed by 4 bases and J by 1 base, 12 bases remained unmatched. Germline V CDR1 and CDR2: LGHNA, YNFKEQ. The CDR3: CASSPRGGLAGSYEQYF. CDR3 in DNA: TGTGCCAGCAGCCCACGGGGTGGGTTAGCGGGATCCTACGAGCAGTACTTC.

About this clone: The germline gene is not matched at one end of the junction; a read error may be the cause. The chain carries TRBV19 and TRBJ1-5, with 7 positions matching TRBD1. The CDR3 runs 16 residues. Germline V gene data show CDR1 as LNHDA and CDR2 as SQIVND (reference sequence). The CDR3: CARSIGGGRGNQPQHF. The CDR3 DNA reads TGTGCCCGTAGTATAGGAGGGGGCAGGGGCAATCAGCCCCAGCATTTT. Full variable domain (rest looked up from reference TRBV19 and TRBJ1-5): DGGITQSPKYLFRKEGQNVTLSCEQNLNHDAMYWYRQDPGQGLRLIYYSQIVNDFQKGDIAEGYSVSREKKESFPLTVTSAQKNPTAFYLCARSIGGGRGNQPQHFGDGTRLSIL.

The chain carries TRBV28 and TRBJ2-2; 12 bases align to TRBD2. CDR3 length equals 15 residues. CDR1 and CDR2 from the germline V gene are MDHEN and SYDVKM. V dropped 6 bases and J dropped 5; count of bases not matched to a gene: 4. This CDR3 reads CASSQLAGGTGELFF. Written as DNA, the CDR3 is TGTGCCAGCAGCCAACTAGCGGGAGGTACCGGGGAGCTGTTTTTT.

The CDR3 nucleotides are TGTGCCAGCAGCTTAGCCCTAGCGGGAGTCCAAGAGACCCAGTACTTC. Translation: CASSLALAGVQETQYF. The chain recombines TRBV7-6 with TRBJ2-5; 10 positions agree with TRBD2. Germline V gene data show CDR1 as SGHVS and CDR2 as FNYEAQ. The CDR3 extends over 16 amino acids. After removal of 0 bases from V and 1 base from J, the junction contained 2 bases not matched to a gene.

The V gene is TRBV23-1, the J gene TRBJ2-7, with TRBD1 identical over 8 bases. TRBV23-1 is treated as an ORF (open reading frame) with a function not yet certain. Losses at the gene ends were 3 bases for V and 2 bases for J; bases not matched to a gene: 6. The CDR3 loop spans 15 amino acids. The CDR3 spells CASSHPGTGPYEQYF. CDR3 bases: TGCGCCAGCAGTCACCCCGGGACAGGACCCTACGAGCAGTACTTC.

Remarks on this clone: Germline is not matched at one junction end, which may reflect a read error. The CDR3 is CASGTERAEAF. In DNA form, the CDR3 reads TGTGCCAGCGGAACCGAGCGGGCGGAAGCTTTC. This chain connects TRBV11-1 to TRBJ1-2; D uncertain. Germline values: CDR1 SGHAT, CDR2 FQDESV (reference sequence). The CDR3 has 11 residues.

The chain carries TRBV27 and TRBJ2-2, with 8 bases identical to TRBD2. This CDR3 has 17 residues. J was trimmed by 5 bases and V by 0 bases; bases with no gene match: 8. Germline assignment: CDR1 MNHEY and CDR2 SMNVEV (reference sequence). In DNA, the CDR3 is TGTGCCAGCAGTTTATCGAGACTAGCGAGTTCGACCGGGGAGCTGTTTTTT. Its translation: CASSLSRLASSTGELFF.

The chain has TRBV28 and TRBJ2-5; 11 positions agree with TRBD2. Germline V lookup: CDR1 MDHEN, CDR2 SYDVKM. V shed 8 bases and J 5 bases; nucleotides not matched to a gene: 7. The CDR3 consists of 14 residues. CDR3 sequence: CASHTSGSWETQYF. The CDR3 DNA is TGTGCCAGCCATACTAGCGGGAGTTGGGAGACCCAGTACTTC.

The V gene is TRBV28, the J gene TRBJ2-5; D not resolved. V dropped 3 bases and J dropped 2 bases, with 7 bases sitting between them. The CDR3 extends over 13 amino acids. From germline, CDR1 is MDHEN and CDR2 SYDVKM. CDR3 sequence reads: CASSFEQQETQYF. DNA of the CDR3: TGTGCCAGCAGTTTTGAACAGCAAGAGACCCAGTACTTC.

This clone was found a few times. Other nucleotide sequences from this sample produce the same CDR3. This sequence joins TRBV4-1 and TRBJ2-7; the match to TRBD2 covers 11 bases. V was clipped by 2 bases and J by 2 bases; unmatched bases: 2. Per the germline V gene, CDR1 is MGHRA and CDR2 is YSYEKL. CDR3 size: 15 residues. In nucleotides, the CDR3 is TGCGCCAGCAGCCAACTAGCGGGGGGCACCTACGAGCAGTACTTC. It yields the protein CASSQLAGGTYEQYF.